This paragraph covers one TCR beta chain sequence. Different DNA sequences within this sample yield the same CDR3. This sample is part of a study of blood T cell repertoires in COVID-19. Study-wide background: Samples came from the United States, Italy and Spain, spanning acute and convalescent COVID-19. Sources were T cells, B-cell-depleted T cells, or PBMCs; the material itself was cDNA or gDNA.

Per the authors' pipeline: Nucleated cell number was recorded as an estimate derived from reference gene primer amplification. Repertoires were generated with immunoSEQ multiplex PCR, while TCRdb's copy carries only in-frame clones and drops some. The D gene and trimming were derived from the DNA, and the V and J assignments and clone size from that table. The sample has roughly 250,000 clones; around 83% are singletons. The CDR3 totals 18 residues. Germline V gene sequence: CDR1 SGHRS, CDR2 YFSETQ. Trimming stripped 0 bases from V and 1 base from J, with 14 bases between. The chain recombines TRBV5-1 with TRBJ2-6; D is possibly TRBD1 (5 bases). The clonotype comes from a man in his forties or fifties with active or convalescent COVID-19. The sample consisted of peripheral blood. The CDR3 DNA sequence: TGCGCCAGCAGCTTGGTAGGCAGGGTAGGATCTGGGGCCAACGTCCTGACTTTC. Protein sequence: CASSLVGRVGSGANVLTF.